This entry is about one T cell receptor (beta chain). The method was immunoSEQ multiplex PCR; TCRdb's version includes in-frame clones alone and lacks a portion of them. This table has roughly 100,000 clones, around nine tenths appearing once. The source of the sample is a study of blood T cell repertoires in COVID-19. In the study overall: Nucleic acid was either cDNA or gDNA, and it came from T cells, B-cell-depleted T cells, or PBMCs.

Germline-derived CDR1 and CDR2 are DFQATT and SNEGSKA (reference sequence). This CDR3 spans 11 amino acids. Trimming took 5 bases from V and 12 from J, leaving 16 bases between them. Input material: peripheral blood. The chain couples TRBV20-1 to TRBJ1-2; tentatively, D is TRBD1 (6 bases). The origin of this receptor is a man in his forties or fifties with active or convalescent COVID-19. This CDR3 is CSARDIRSNTF. The CDR3 coding sequence is TGCAGTGCTCGGGACATTCGGAGTAACACCTTC.